The 14 T cell receptor beta chains given below trace back to one sample, sequenced in a study of OX40 agonist ivuxolimab in advanced cancers. Assay used: immunoSEQ multiplex PCR; TCRdb lists only in-frame clones, some missing. The sample yields just over 14,000 clones, about 90% seen once. The source material was CD4+ or CD8+ T cells sorted from blood, sampled in a trial of the OX40 agonist ivuxolimab. Receptor source: an adult with an advanced solid tumor such as melanoma, head and neck, liver or kidney cancer.

The V and J genes are TRBV29-1 and TRBJ2-1, with 9 bases identical to TRBD2. Per the germline V gene, CDR1 is SQVTM and CDR2 is ANQGSEA. CDR3 size: 16 residues. V shed 2 bases and J 3 bases; nucleotides not matched to a gene: 8. The CDR3 sequence is CSVEPPSGTFYNEQFF. For the CDR3, the DNA is TGCAGCGTTGAACCTCCTAGCGGGACTTTCTACAATGAGCAGTTCTTC.

The chain combines TRBV21-1 with TRBJ1-3. TRBV21-1 is labeled a pseudogene. The length of the CDR3 is 16 residues. DNA of the CDR3: TGTGCCAGCAGCAAAGGGTTCGGGAGGTCTGGAAACACCATATATTTT. Translation: CASSKGFGRSGNTIYF.

V gene TRBV14 combines with J gene TRBJ2-1, with unresolved D. The CDR3 loop spans 13 amino acids. Germline CDR1 and CDR2: SGHDN and FVKESK. Trimming left V 1 base short and J 5 bases short, with 6 bases between. In nucleotides, the CDR3 is TGTGCCAGCAGCCAAGCATCAGACAATGAGCAGTTCTTC. The encoded protein is CASSQASDNEQFF.

The chain carries TRBV19 and TRBJ1-3; TRBD1 aligns across 9 bases. The CDR3 runs 15 residues. Looked up from germline, CDR1 is LNHDA and CDR2 is SQIVND (reference sequence). The ends lost 5 bases at V and 8 bases at J; junction bases unmatched: 10. The CDR3 reads CASSSPGQGIHTIYF. DNA for the CDR3: TGTGCCAGTAGTTCCCCAGGACAGGGGATACACACCATATATTTT. The variable domain in full, completed from reference TRBV19 and TRBJ1-3, reads DGGITQSPKYLFRKEGQNVTLSCEQNLNHDAMYWYRQDPGQGLRLIYYSQIVNDFQKGDIAEGYSVSREKKESFPLTVTSAQKNPTAFYLCASSSPGQGIHTIYFGEGSWLTVV.

The V gene is TRBV7-9, the J gene TRBJ1-2; 7 nucleotides agree with TRBD1. Germline lookup yields CDR1 SEHNR and CDR2 FQNEAQ (reference sequence). J lost 8 bases, V lost 1 base, and 10 bases had no gene match. This CDR3 comprises 15 residues. CDR3 sequence reads: CASSLGQGAREGYTF. For the CDR3, the DNA is TGTGCCAGCAGCTTAGGACAGGGCGCCCGGGAAGGCTACACCTTC.

The chain employs TRBV2 and TRBJ2-7; 10 bases line up with TRBD2. The CDR3 consists of 15 residues. CDR1 is SNHLY and CDR2 is FYNNEI in the germline V gene. The junction had 3 bases not matched to a gene; V was cut back by 1 base and J by 3 bases. CDR3 sequence reads: CASSEGAGGVYEQYF. For the CDR3, the DNA is TGTGCCAGCAGTGAAGGAGCGGGAGGGGTCTACGAGCAGTACTTC.

The chain recombines TRBV6-1 with TRBJ2-1; the D call may be TRBD1 or TRBD2 (6 bases each). CDR1 is MNHNS and CDR2 is SASEGT in the germline V gene. V dropped 0 bases and J dropped 8 bases, with 23 bases sitting between them. The CDR3 is made up of 18 amino acids. Here the CDR3 DNA reads TGTGCCAGCAGTGAAGCCTTCGGGGGCACGCTAGGTGACGATGAGCAGTTCTTC. Translating gives CASSEAFGGTLGDDEQFF.

The chain has TRBV6-1 and TRBJ2-7; 8 nucleotides match TRBD2. V trimming: 4 bases; J trimming: 5 bases; junction bases outside the gene matches: 7. The CDR3 runs 14 residues. The germline V gene has CDR1 MNHNS and CDR2 SASEGT. The CDR3 DNA reads as TGTGCCAGCAGTGTGCGGGAGGACTATAACGAGCAGTACTTC. Translated: CASSVREDYNEQYF.

This chain connects TRBV2 to TRBJ1-6; D gene uncertain. Trimming took 3 bases from V and 0 from J, leaving 6 bases between them. Germline CDR1 SNHLY, CDR2 FYNNEI. This CDR3 has 15 residues. CDR3 sequence: CASSEESSYNSPLHF. The DNA for the CDR3 is TGTGCCAGCAGTGAGGAGAGCTCCTATAATTCACCCCTCCACTTT. Together with reference TRBV2 and TRBJ1-6, the CDR3 gives the full variable domain: EPEVTQTPSHQVTQMGQEVILRCVPISNHLYFYWYRQILGQKVEFLVSFYNNEISEKSEIFDDQFSVERPDGSNFTLKIRSTKLEDSAMYFCASSEESSYNSPLHFGNGTRLTVT.

This clone was seen more than once but under ten times. V gene TRBV5-4 combines with J gene TRBJ2-5; possible D gene TRBD2, 5 bases. Germline CDR1 reads SGHNT; CDR2 reads YYREEE (reference sequence). The CDR3 spans 15 residues. Trimming stripped 4 bases from V and 4 bases from J, with 17 bases between. CDR3 loop: CASSRGGWDGETQYF. The CDR3 nucleotides are TGTGCCAGCAGCCGAGGAGGATGGGATGGAGAGACCCAGTACTTC.

The chain has TRBV25-1 and TRBJ1-2; D is unclear. The CDR3 spans 17 residues. With 3 bases removed from V and 2 bases from J, the gap between germline ends came to 19 bases. Germline values: CDR1 MGHDK, CDR2 SYGVNS. In nucleotides, the CDR3 is TGTGCCAGCAGTGATAAAGGCGTGGAGGCGGAGAACTATGGCTACACCTTC. It encodes CASSDKGVEAENYGYTF.

The V call is TRBV6-1, the J call TRBJ1-3; unclear D gene. V lost 1 base and J lost 2, with 9 bases in between. Looked up from germline, CDR1 is MNHNS and CDR2 is SASEGT. The CDR3 runs 15 residues. The CDR3, as DNA: TGTGCCAGCAGTGAAGGCACAGCTCCTGGAAACACCATATATTTT. Translating gives CASSEGTAPGNTIYF.

The chain uses TRBV7-8 and TRBJ2-1; no reliable D call. The CDR3 length is 15 residues. With 1 base removed from V and 5 bases from J, the gap between germline ends came to 12 bases. CDR1 is SGHVS and CDR2 is FQNEAQ in the germline V gene. The DNA for the CDR3 is TGTGCCAGCAGCTTAGGCTCTCAACCTAACAATGAGCAGTTCTTC. It specifies CASSLGSQPNNEQFF.

V gene TRBV6-1 combines with J gene TRBJ2-5, with D perhaps matching TRBD2 (5 bases). The J call may not be correct, given that the DNA end is closer to TRBJ2-7. CDR3 length: 17 amino acids. Germline CDR1 and CDR2: MNHNS and SASEGT. This CDR3 reads CASSEEVMGSTYYEQYF. CDR3 nucleotides: TGTGCCAGCAGTGAGGAAGTAATGGGGAGTACCTACTACGAGCAGTACTTC.